The next 3 T cell receptor beta chains were all read from a single sample in a study. A single record per CDR3 protein comes from TCRdb applying MiXCR to the RT-PCR reads. Found here are more than 600,000 distinct CDR3 sequences, approximately 14% of them singletons; the top ten hold 3.6%. Sequencing was done on a sample of memory CD4+ T cells from blood. These TCRs come from a female donor in good health, serving as a healthy control.

The genes are TRBV20-1 and TRBJ2-1; 11 bases line up with TRBD2. The CDR3 has 12 residues. The trim removed 5 bases at V and 12 bases at J, leaving 6 bases unmatched. Germline CDR1 DFQATT, CDR2 SNEGSKA (reference sequence). The CDR3: CSAPGTSGRQFF. CDR3 nucleotide sequence: TGCAGTGCTCCGGGGACTAGCGGACGGCAGTTCTTC.

In this sample, this clonotype turned up a few times. The chain links TRBV6-2 or TRBV6-3 to TRBJ2-1; D gene unclear. Trimming left V 6 bases short and J 8 bases short, with 14 bases between. CDR1 is MNHEY and CDR2 is SVGEGT in the germline V gene. This CDR3 spans 13 amino acids. The CDR3, as DNA: TGTGCCAGCAGCCACTTCACAAAAGATGAGCAGTTCTTC. This translates into CASSHFTKDEQFF.

The rearrangement uses TRBV7-6 and TRBJ2-1, with D perhaps TRBD1 or TRBD2 (5 bases each). The germline CDR1 and CDR2 sequences are SGHVS and FNYEAQ. V was clipped by 5 bases and J by 6 bases, with 14 bases between them. The CDR3 runs 14 residues. The CDR3 coding sequence is TGTGCCAGCAGCCCCGAGGCAGGGAGCAATGAGCAGTTCTTC. This translates into CASSPEAGSNEQFF.